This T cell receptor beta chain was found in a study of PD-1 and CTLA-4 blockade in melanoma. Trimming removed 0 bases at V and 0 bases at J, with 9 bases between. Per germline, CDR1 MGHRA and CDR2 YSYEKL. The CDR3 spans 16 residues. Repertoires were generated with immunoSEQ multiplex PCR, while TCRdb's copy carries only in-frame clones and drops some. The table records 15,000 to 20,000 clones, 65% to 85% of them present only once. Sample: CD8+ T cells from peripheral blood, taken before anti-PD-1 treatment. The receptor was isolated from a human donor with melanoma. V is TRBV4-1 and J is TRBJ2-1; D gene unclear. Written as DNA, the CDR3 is TGCGCCAGCAGCCAAGATTCGGGTAGCTCCTACAATGAGCAGTTCTTC. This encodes CASSQDSGSSYNEQFF.